Below are 25 T cell receptor beta chains sequenced from a single sample in a study of blood T cells in healthy people across ages (dated by TCRdb to between 2015 and 2017). Libraries were constructed by 5' RACE. Sequencing used an Illumina HiSeq 2500. A second 7 to 11 cycle PCR used a sample-barcoded 5' primer and a J-beta primer mix. TCRdb applied fastp at Q25 and MiXCR to the public reads, then kept only in-frame beta chains. One record per CDR3 amino acid sequence lists the most common genes and DNA. The sample table shows hundreds of thousands of distinct CDR3 sequences, and 58% are seen once. The ten largest make up about 20% of the sample. Sequencing input: blood. These receptors were obtained from a man between 25 and 39 years old in good health.

This clonotype was detected a few times. The CDR3 spells CSVEWGKPAEQYF. DNA of the CDR3: TGCAGCGTTGAATGGGGTAAACCCGCCGAGCAGTACTTC. The chain has TRBV29-1 and TRBJ2-7; no definite D call. With 2 bases removed from V and 6 bases from J, the gap between germline ends came to 14 bases. The CDR3 loop spans 13 amino acids. Per the germline V gene, CDR1 is SQVTM and CDR2 is ANQGSEA.

This chain uses TRBV15 with TRBJ2-4; D tentatively fits TRBD1 or TRBD2 (5 bases each). There are 15 residues in the CDR3. V was cut by 4 bases and J by 1 base, with 11 bases left in between. CDR1 is LNHNV and CDR2 is YYDKDF in the germline V gene (reference sequence). In nucleotides, the CDR3 is TGTGCCACCAGCATCCGAGGGGTTGCCAAAAACATTCAGTACTTC. It codes for CATSIRGVAKNIQYF.

The V call is TRBV6-5, the J call TRBJ2-5; TRBD1 agrees at 11 bases. The end of the DNA aligns better with TRBJ2-7, so the J call may be wrong. Germline assignment: CDR1 MNHEY and CDR2 SVGAGI. The length of the CDR3 is 15 residues. CDR3 nucleotide sequence: TGTGCCAGCAGTAACCCGGGACAGGGGGTCTACGAGCAGTACTTC. This codes for CASSNPGQGVYEQYF.

This clonotype has only a few counts. This chain joins TRBV3-1 and TRBJ2-4; D call uncertain. This CDR3 spans 16 amino acids. Germline-derived CDR1 and CDR2 are LGHDT and YNNKEL (reference sequence). Trimming took off 0 bases at V and 4 bases at J, with 13 bases between the two ends. CDR3 DNA sequence: TGTGCCAGCAGCCAAGATTCCGTGGGTGGGAAAAACATTCAGTACTTC. Translating it yields CASSQDSVGGKNIQYF.

This clonotype has a handful of counts. V is TRBV12-3 or TRBV12-4 and J is TRBJ2-7; TRBD2 matches 9 bases. J lost 4 bases, V lost 6 bases, and 7 bases had no gene match. The CDR3 has 14 amino acids. As DNA, the CDR3 is TGTGCCAGCAGCGCCGCTAGCGGGGATTACGAGCAGTACTTC. Amino acid sequence: CASSAASGDYEQYF.

A few counts support this clonotype. V and J are TRBV20-1 and TRBJ2-7; 8 nucleotides match TRBD1. Germline V gene sequence: CDR1 DFQATT, CDR2 SNEGSKA (reference sequence). The V and J ends lost 0 bases and 2 bases, in that order; junction bases with no gene match: 6. The CDR3 has 15 residues. Written as DNA, the CDR3 is TGCAGTGCTAGAGACTTGGACAGGGTCCCCTACGAGCAGTACTTC. Translating gives CSARDLDRVPYEQYF.

This chain connects TRBV5-1 to TRBJ2-7, with 7 nucleotides matching TRBD1. The CDR3 runs 14 residues. Per the germline V gene, CDR1 is SGHRS and CDR2 is YFSETQ. The trim removed 0 bases at V and 3 bases at J, leaving 3 bases unmatched. CDR3 sequence (DNA): TGCGCCAGCAGCTTGGGGGGACAGCTCTACGAGCAGTACTTC. Its translation: CASSLGGQLYEQYF.

The gene calls are TRBV10-3 and TRBJ2-5; no clear D gene. Germline assignment: CDR1 ENHRY and CDR2 SYGVKD. This CDR3 has 13 residues. Trimming removed 6 bases at V and 1 base at J, with 9 bases between. The CDR3 protein is CAISNNGQETQYF. The DNA of the CDR3 is TGTGCCATCAGCAACAACGGCCAAGAGACCCAGTACTTC.

On this clonotype: This clone may be a read error of a much larger clone one base away. This rearrangement joins TRBV5-6 to TRBJ1-2; no clear D. The CDR3 contains 14 residues. Germline-derived CDR1 and CDR2 are SGHDT and YYEEEE. CDR3 nucleotide sequence: TGTGCCGGCAGCTTATCACAGTATACCTATGGCTACACCTTC. This translates into CAGSLSQYTYGYTF.

The chain combines TRBV25-1 with TRBJ2-1, with TRBD2 matching 10 bases. Unmatched junction bases numbered 14, after V lost 2 bases and J lost 10 bases. Germline assignment: CDR1 MGHDK and CDR2 SYGVNS. The CDR3 runs to 17 residues. CDR3 sequence (DNA): TGTGCCAGCAGTGAAGAAGTTCCTAGCGGGGGCTCAGGGGAGCAGTTCTTC. Its protein is CASSEEVPSGGSGEQFF.

This chain links TRBV6-6 with TRBJ2-3; weak D call: TRBD2 (5 bases). V was trimmed by 5 bases and J by 6 bases, leaving 9 bases between them. The CDR3 has 12 amino acids. Per the germline V gene, CDR1 is MNHNY and CDR2 is SVGAGI (reference sequence). CDR3 region: CASSPIADTQYF. DNA for the CDR3: TGTGCCAGCAGTCCTATAGCGGATACGCAGTATTTT.

This chain joins TRBV20-1 and TRBJ2-1; the D gene is possibly TRBD2 (5 bases). The better agreement between TRBJ2-7 and the DNA end casts doubt on the J call. CDR1 DFQATT and CDR2 SNEGSKA come from the germline V gene (reference sequence). The CDR3 has 14 residues. In nucleotides, the CDR3 is TGCAGTGCTAGAATAGGCAGGACTGACTACGAGCAGTACTTC. Translation: CSARIGRTDYEQYF.

The genes are TRBV11-2 and TRBJ2-3; 10 bases fit TRBD1. CDR1 and CDR2 (germline): SGHAT, FQNNGV. The V segment lost 2 bases and the J segment 1 base; nucleotides outside the gene matches: 21. The CDR3 has 22 amino acids. The CDR3, as DNA: TGTGCCAGCAGCTTATTATTGGGGGACAGGGGCCGACAAGCTGAGCGCACAGATACGCAGTATTTT. This encodes CASSLLLGDRGRQAERTDTQYF.

The V gene is TRBV11-1, the J gene TRBJ2-7, with TRBD1 identical over 7 bases. Germline V gene lookup returns CDR1 SGHAT and CDR2 FQDESV (reference sequence). After removal of 6 bases from V and 2 bases from J, the junction contained 7 bases not matched to a gene. This CDR3 comprises 14 residues. CDR3 loop: CASRKTGATYEQYF. The CDR3, as DNA: TGTGCCAGCAGAAAAACAGGGGCCACCTACGAGCAGTACTTC.

This clonotype was counted a few times. The chain recombines TRBV6-6 with TRBJ2-1, with D hard to call. Trimming removed 10 bases at V and 2 bases at J, with 9 bases between. Germline CDR1 reads MNHNY; CDR2 reads SVGAGI (reference sequence). This CDR3 has 12 amino acids. CDR3 DNA: TGTGCCACTCTCGGGCCCTACAATGAGCAGTTCTTC. Protein sequence: CATLGPYNEQFF.

In nucleotides, the CDR3 is TGCAGCGTGGGGGTGTTTCTGAAAGAGACCCAGTACTTC. Its protein product is CSVGVFLKETQYF. The gene calls are TRBV29-1 and TRBJ2-5; D possibly matches TRBD1 or TRBD2 (5 bases each). The CDR3 length is 13 residues. V lost 6 bases and J 3 bases, leaving 14 bases between the germline ends. Germline-derived CDR1 and CDR2 are SQVTM and ANQGSEA. Using reference TRBV29-1 and TRBJ2-5 for the parts outside the CDR3, the full variable domain is SAVISQKPSRDICQRGTSLTIQCQVDSQVTMMFWYRQQPGQSLTLIATANQGSEATYESGFVIDKFPISRPNLTFSTLTVSNMSPEDSSIYLCSVGVFLKETQYFGPGTRLLVL.

This clonotype has a handful of counts. In DNA, the CDR3 is TGCAGCGTCGAGCCCGGGCCTCGGGGCTCTGAGCAGTTCTTC. Protein: CSVEPGPRGSEQFF. The V gene is TRBV29-1, the J gene TRBJ2-1; D tentatively reads TRBD1 or TRBD2 (5 bases each). This CDR3 has 14 residues. Germline V gives CDR1 SQVTM, CDR2 ANQGSEA. The V end was cut by 6 bases, the J end by 9 bases, with 21 bases between.

This clonotype occurred a few times. V usage is TRBV12-3 or TRBV12-4 and J usage is TRBJ1-1, with no clear D. CDR3 length: 12 residues. The V and J ends lost 0 bases and 4 bases respectively, with 3 bases between them. The CDR3: CASSLASTEAFF. The CDR3 region has the DNA TGTGCCAGCAGTTTAGCGAGCACTGAAGCTTTCTTT.

This rearrangement joins TRBV11-2 to TRBJ2-1; weak D call: TRBD2 (5 bases). The CDR3 has 16 residues. Germline assignment: CDR1 SGHAT and CDR2 FQNNGV. The V end lost 2 bases, the J end lost 1 base, and 12 bases lay between the germline ends. CDR3 sequence reads: CASSLTRVASYNEQFF. The CDR3 bases are TGTGCCAGCAGCTTAACTAGGGTTGCATCCTACAATGAGCAGTTCTTC.

This clonotype was seen more than once but under ten times. The V and J genes are TRBV4-3 and TRBJ2-1; D uncertain. CDR1 and CDR2 from the germline V gene are LGHNA and YSLEER. The V gene lost 1 base and the J gene lost 2 bases, with 12 bases spanning the gap. This CDR3 has 16 amino acids. CDR3 region: CASSQAPKLTYNEQFF. In DNA, the CDR3 is TGCGCCAGCAGCCAAGCGCCTAAACTAACCTACAATGAGCAGTTCTTC.

V usage is TRBV11-2 and J usage is TRBJ2-5; perhaps D is TRBD1 or TRBD2 (5 bases each). The better agreement between TRBJ2-4 and the DNA end casts doubt on the J call. The CDR3 totals 15 residues. Germline loops: CDR1 SGHAT, CDR2 FQNNGV. The chain's CDR3 is CASSFIGGTKNIQYF. The CDR3 nucleotides read TGTGCCAGCAGCTTTATTGGGGGAACCAAAAACATTCAGTACTTC.

The table lists this clonotype with many counts. The chain joins TRBV3-1 to TRBJ2-1, with D hard to call. The ends were cut back, 5 bases at V and 1 base at J, with 0 bases in the middle. Germline CDR1 is LGHDT and CDR2 is YNNKEL (reference sequence). This CDR3 spans 11 amino acids. The DNA for the CDR3 is TGTGCCAGCAGCTCCTACAATGAGCAGTTCTTC. Encoded protein: CASSSYNEQFF.

V usage is TRBV6-5 and J usage is TRBJ2-5, with D perhaps TRBD2 (6 bases). The CDR3 extends over 12 amino acids. V lost 5 bases and J lost 11, with 15 bases in between. Germline V gene sequence: CDR1 MNHEY, CDR2 SVGAGI. For the CDR3, the DNA is TGTGCCAGCAGTGCTACTAGACGGGAGCAGTACTTC. Its protein is CASSATRREQYF.

CDR3 residues: CASSQDIKGNTEAFF. The CDR3, as DNA: TGCGCCAGCAGCCAAGATATTAAGGGTAACACTGAAGCTTTCTTT. The V and J genes are TRBV4-1 and TRBJ1-1; D remains ambiguous. This CDR3 is built from 15 residues. The V end lost 0 bases, the J end lost 2 bases, and 10 bases lay between the germline ends. In germline, CDR1 is MGHRA, CDR2 YSYEKL.

The chain has TRBV10-3 and TRBJ1-1, with D tentatively TRBD1 (5 bases). The V and J ends lost 0 bases and 4 bases respectively, with 12 bases between them. Germline V lookup: CDR1 ENHRY, CDR2 SYGVKD. CDR3 length: 15 residues. CDR3 protein: CAISESNVGTTEAFF. In DNA, the CDR3 is TGTGCCATCAGTGAGTCGAATGTAGGGACCACTGAAGCTTTCTTT.